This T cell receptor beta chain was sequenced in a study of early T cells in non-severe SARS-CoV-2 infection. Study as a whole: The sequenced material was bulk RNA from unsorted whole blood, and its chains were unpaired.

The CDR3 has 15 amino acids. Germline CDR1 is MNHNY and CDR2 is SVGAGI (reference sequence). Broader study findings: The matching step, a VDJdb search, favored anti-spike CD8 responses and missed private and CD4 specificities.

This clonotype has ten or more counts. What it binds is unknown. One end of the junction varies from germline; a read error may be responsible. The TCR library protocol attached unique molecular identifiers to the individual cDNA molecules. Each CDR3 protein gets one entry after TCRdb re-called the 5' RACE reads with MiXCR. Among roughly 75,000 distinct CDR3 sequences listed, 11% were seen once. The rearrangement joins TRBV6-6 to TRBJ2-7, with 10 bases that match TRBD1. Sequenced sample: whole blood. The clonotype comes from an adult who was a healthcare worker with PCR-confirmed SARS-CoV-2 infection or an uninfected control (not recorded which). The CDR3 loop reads CASSEPGQGYYEQYF. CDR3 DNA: TGCGCCAGCAGTGAACCGGGACAGGGGTACTACGAGCAGTACTTC.